This TCR beta chain was captured by sequencing in a study of T-cell reconstitution after alpha-beta-depleted transplantation in children (dated by TCRdb to the mid-2010s). With regard to the full study: Using TCR repertoire profiling, the study quantitatively followed how T-cell immune reconstitution unfolded in children after TCRalphabeta/CD19-depleted allogeneic hematopoietic cell transplantation.

The library was prepared using PCR. The reads were generated on an Illumina HiSeq 2500. Molecular barcoding was employed in the preparation of TCR libraries, with unique molecular identifiers being used to normalize TCRbeta repertoire quantification. The public reads were reprocessed in TCRdb via fastp at Q25 and MiXCR, keeping in-frame beta chains. Rows matching on CDR3 protein sequence are summarized as one entry with the most common DNA and genes. The sample data list about 500,000 distinct CDR3 sequences, and around a third of these were observed just once. The ten biggest clones cover 2% to 3% of the sample. V loses 6 bases, J loses 4 bases, and the germline ends lie 13 bases apart. The CDR3 has 14 amino acids, counting the end cysteine and phenylalanine. Only the CDR3 portion is preserved as DNA: 42 bases, with reading frame beginning at the first base. A word on this clonotype: This receptor's antigen is unknown. Base quality data are lacking; no much larger clone is found one base away.

Sample: PBMCs from the stem cell graft donor, taken from the stem cell graft. The sequence was collected from a human donor who donated a stem cell graft to a child with aplastic anemia. The rearranged segments are TRBV12-3 or TRBV12-4 and TRBJ2-1; TRBD1 might be the D gene, on 6 matching bases. The nucleotide sequence reads as follows: TGTGCCAGCAGAGAACAAACAGGGTACAATGAGCAGTTCTTC. Protein translation: CASREQTGYNEQFF.